The source of this T cell receptor (beta chain) is a study of T cell responses to AZD1222 COVID-19 vaccine. Study conclusions and caveats: Targeting of unmutated variant regions was reportedly seen in nearly half of spike-specific TCRs. Donor demographics were predominantly white British with a female majority; clonal diversity may be underestimated. CD4 TCRs linked to vaccination spanned spike, dominating at 160-218 and 743-854.

The CDR3 runs 13 residues. V lost 1 base to trimming and J lost 6 bases, with 10 bases between them. The germline V gene encodes CDR1 MGHRA and CDR2 YSYEKL. Data came from immunoSEQ multiplex PCR; TCRdb stores just in-frame clones and leaves some out. The sample lists 130,000 to 150,000 clones; approximately 85% were seen once. This clone has just one count. Its antigen is unknown. The chain carries TRBV4-1 and TRBJ2-7, with a tentative D call TRBD2 (5 bases). The origin of this receptor is an adult who received the MenACWY meningococcal vaccine as a control. The specimen comprised peripheral blood, sampled 28 days after the second dose of the MenACWY control vaccine. The CDR3 DNA reads TGCGCCAGCAGCCAAGTTGGAGAGGGCGAGCAGTACTTC. Translation gives CASSQVGEGEQYF.